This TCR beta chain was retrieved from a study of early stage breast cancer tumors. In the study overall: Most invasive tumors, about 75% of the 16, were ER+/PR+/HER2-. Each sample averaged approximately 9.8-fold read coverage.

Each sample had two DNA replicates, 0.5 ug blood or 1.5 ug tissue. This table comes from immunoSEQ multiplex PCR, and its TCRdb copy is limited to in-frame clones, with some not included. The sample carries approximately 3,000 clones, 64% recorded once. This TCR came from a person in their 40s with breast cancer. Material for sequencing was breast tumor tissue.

CDR3 nucleotide sequence: TGTGCCAGCAGCTTGGGGGACAGGGACTTTGAAAAACTGTTTTTT. This codes for CASSLGDRDFEKLFF. The genes are TRBV11-2 and TRBJ1-4; 9 positions match TRBD1. This CDR3 is built from 15 residues. V gave up 3 bases and J gave up 7 bases; unmatched junction bases: 6. Germline CDR1 SGHAT, CDR2 FQNNGV.